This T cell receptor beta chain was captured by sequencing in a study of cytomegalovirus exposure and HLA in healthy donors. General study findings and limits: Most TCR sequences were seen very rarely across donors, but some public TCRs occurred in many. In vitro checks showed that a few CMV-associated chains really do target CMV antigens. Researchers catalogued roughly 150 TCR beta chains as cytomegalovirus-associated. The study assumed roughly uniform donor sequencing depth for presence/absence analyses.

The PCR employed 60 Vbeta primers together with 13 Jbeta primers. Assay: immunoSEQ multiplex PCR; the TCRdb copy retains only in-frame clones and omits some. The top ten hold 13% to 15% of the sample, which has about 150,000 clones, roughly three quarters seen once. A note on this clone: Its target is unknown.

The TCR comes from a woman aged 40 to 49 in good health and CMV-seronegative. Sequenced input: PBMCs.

The CDR3 loop reads CASSVGTSFDTQYF. The CDR3 coding sequence is TGTGCCAGCAGCGTCGGGACTAGCTTTGATACGCAGTATTTT. V is TRBV9 and J is TRBJ2-3; 9 nucleotides agree with TRBD2. After removal of 2 bases from V and 6 bases from J, the junction contained 4 bases not matched to a gene. This CDR3 is 14 amino acids long. Germline-derived CDR1 and CDR2 are SGDLS and YYNGEE.